Below are 12 T cell receptor beta chains sequenced from a single sample in a study of shared T cell receptors in the human thymus. The method was immunoSEQ multiplex PCR; TCRdb's version includes in-frame clones alone and lacks a portion of them. The sample contains 700,000 or so clones, roughly 88% of which appear only once. This sample also appeared in a second study, on human thymus T cells.

The sequenced sample consisted of thymocytes. Receptor source: a girl under two years old with a congenital heart defect.

This rearrangement joins TRBV4-3 to TRBJ2-1, with D maybe TRBD2 (6 bases). There are 16 residues in the CDR3. Germline V gives CDR1 LGHNA, CDR2 YSLEER. Trimming left V 3 bases short and J 7 bases short, with 19 bases between. CDR3 DNA sequence: TGCGCCAGCAGCCAGAGCACCATAGCGGTTAGGAATGAGCAGTTCTTC. It codes for CASSQSTIAVRNEQFF.

The chain has TRBV18 and TRBJ1-2; 8 bases are a match to TRBD1. The J segment lost 4 bases and the V segment lost 5 bases, leaving 3 bases of the junction unmatched. Per germline, CDR1 KGHSH and CDR2 LQKENI. The CDR3 sequence is 13 residues long. The chain's CDR3 is CASSMTGVYGYTF. The CDR3 DNA reads TGTGCCAGCTCAATGACAGGGGTCTATGGCTACACCTTC.

V and J are TRBV9 and TRBJ2-6; 7 positions agree with TRBD1. Germline trimming cut 4 bases from V and 0 bases from J; bases unmatched to any gene: 13. The germline CDR1 and CDR2 sequences are SGDLS and YYNGEE. This CDR3 contains 19 residues. The CDR3 spells CASSPRDSPNRSGANVLTF. CDR3 DNA: TGTGCCAGCAGCCCTCGGGACAGCCCAAATCGCTCTGGGGCCAACGTCCTGACTTTC. Together with reference TRBV9 and TRBJ2-6, the CDR3 gives the full variable domain: DSGVTQTPKHLITATGQRVTLRCSPRSGDLSVYWYQQSLDQGLQFLIQYYNGEERAKGNILERFSAQQFPDLHSELNLSSLELGDSALYFCASSPRDSPNRSGANVLTFGAGSRLTVL.

The V gene is TRBV21-1, the J gene TRBJ1-5; the table's D call TRBD1 went unverified against the DNA. TRBV21-1 is termed a pseudogene. This CDR3 is built from 14 residues. The CDR3 protein is CASSKTGENQPQHF. CDR3 coding DNA: TGTGCCAGCAGCAAGACAGGGGAAAATCAGCCCCAGCATTTT.

The V gene is TRBV9, the J gene TRBJ1-6, with 9 bases fitting TRBD1. The V segment lost 4 bases and the J segment 11 bases; nucleotides outside the gene matches: 4. The CDR3 sequence is 13 residues long. Germline V gives CDR1 SGDLS, CDR2 YYNGEE. The CDR3 protein is CASSLGQGAPLHF. CDR3 sequence (DNA): TGTGCCAGCAGCCTGGGACAGGGCGCACCCCTCCACTTT.

The V and J genes are TRBV5-6 and TRBJ1-2; D remains ambiguous. With 4 bases removed from V and 6 bases from J, the gap between germline ends came to 10 bases. Looked up from germline, CDR1 is SGHDT and CDR2 is YYEEEE. This CDR3 is 12 amino acids long. The CDR3, as DNA: TGTGCCAGCAGCCGGGGAATAGATGGCTACACCTTC. As protein: CASSRGIDGYTF.

This chain connects TRBV23-1 to TRBJ1-6, with D perhaps matching TRBD1 (6 bases). TRBV23-1 is annotated as an ORF whose role is uncertain. This CDR3 spans 22 amino acids. V was cut by 6 bases and J by 1 base, with 31 bases left in between. Written as DNA, the CDR3 is TGCGCCAGCAGCCCGAGGAACAAGGACCCAACAGGGCTTAGGTCCTATAATTCACCCCTCCACTTT. It codes for CASSPRNKDPTGLRSYNSPLHF.

The chain combines TRBV19 with TRBJ1-6; D unclear. V gave up 4 bases and J gave up 0 bases, with 10 bases separating them. CDR1 and CDR2 (germline): LNHDA, SQIVND (reference sequence). The CDR3 is 16 amino acids. For the CDR3, the DNA is TGTGCCAGTAGTAAGCGTACTAGCTCCTATAATTCACCCCTCCACTTT. It codes for CASSKRTSSYNSPLHF. Full variable domain (remainder filled in from reference TRBV19 and TRBJ1-6): DGGITQSPKYLFRKEGQNVTLSCEQNLNHDAMYWYRQDPGQGLRLIYYSQIVNDFQKGDIAEGYSVSREKKESFPLTVTSAQKNPTAFYLCASSKRTSSYNSPLHFGNGTRLTVT.

The V gene is TRBV27, the J gene TRBJ2-2; 7 bases are shared with TRBD1. This CDR3 has 14 amino acids. From germline, CDR1 is MNHEY and CDR2 SMNVEV (reference sequence). V was clipped by 4 bases and J by 4 bases; unmatched bases: 3. CDR3 in DNA: TGTGCCAGCAGTTCTCCAGGGGGCACCGGGGAGCTGTTTTTT. Its protein is CASSSPGGTGELFF.

J is TRBJ2-1 and V is TRBV10-3; 7 bases are a match to TRBD2. The CDR3 sequence is 15 residues long. In germline, CDR1 is ENHRY, CDR2 SYGVKD. V trimming: 4 bases; J trimming: 8 bases; junction bases outside the gene matches: 11. CDR3 DNA: TGTGCCATCAGTGGCCCGGCTAGCGGCAATGATGAGCAGTTCTTC. Translating it yields CAISGPASGNDEQFF.

This chain connects TRBV7-3 to TRBJ2-5, with 11 nucleotides matching TRBD2. CDR3 length equals 17 residues. J was trimmed by 5 bases and V by 2 bases; bases with no gene match: 10. Germline V gene data show CDR1 as SGHTA and CDR2 as FQGTGA. The CDR3, as DNA: TGTGCCAGCAGCTTAGGCTTGGTAGCGGGGGGGCGTGAGACCCAGTACTTC. Amino acid sequence: CASSLGLVAGGRETQYF.

The chain links TRBV9 to TRBJ2-5; TRBD2 might be the D (6 bases). The V end was cut by 3 bases, the J end by 1 base, with 13 bases between. CDR1 and CDR2 (germline): SGDLS, YYNGEE. The CDR3 consists of 15 residues. CDR3 bases: TGTGCCAGCAGCGGAGCGGGCATAAGCCAAGAGACCCAGTACTTC. Its translation is CASSGAGISQETQYF.